The clone carrying this TCR beta chain was found many times. The data derive from a study of identical twins. MiXCR was run by TCRdb on the 5' RACE reads, yielding one entry per CDR3 protein. The sample comprises 500,000 to 600,000 distinct CDR3 sequences, under 25% of which are singletons, and 0.8% to 1% rests with the top ten. The same specimen was also included in a second study, on T cells expressing NK-cell markers.

The sequence came from a young woman in good health. Input material: CD4+ T cells sorted from blood.

In DNA, the CDR3 is TGTGCCAGCAGCCAAGGGGGGCTAGCCCAAGAGACCCAGTACTTC. This encodes CASSQGGLAQETQYF. The chain uses TRBV3-1 and TRBJ2-5, with D possibly being TRBD1 (6 bases). Trimming took 1 base from V and 1 from J, leaving 10 bases between them. CDR1 is LGHDT, CDR2 YNNKEL, per germline (reference sequence). The CDR3 is made up of 15 amino acids.